A selection of T cell receptor delta chains follows, all from one sample in a study of Vδ1+ human thymocytes. TCRdb re-called the multiplex PCR reads using CATT. The table lists about 75,000 delta-chain clones, around 34% of them singletons. The sequenced sample consisted of Vdelta1+ gamma-delta thymocytes from the thymus. The receptors here all came from a boy less than two years old who had congenital heart surgery. Each CDR3 is given with its conserved first and last residue. D genes are given only for firm matches. Some rows mark clone size as missing; the rest say once, few, many or name a class of expanded clone.

d_call j_call clone_size v_call cdr3_length cdr3_nt cdr3_aa
TRDD3 TRDJ1 few TRDV1 19 TGTGCTCTTGGGGAACTGAGTTTCCCGGGGATACGCCGGACCGATAAACTCATCTTT CALGELSFPGIRRTDKLIF
. TRDJ1 . TRDV1 15 TGTGCTCTTGGGGAACCAAATCTGTTTACCGATAAACTCATCTTT CALGEPNLFTDKLIF
TRDD2 TRDJ1 few TRDV1 19 TGTGCTCTTGGGGAACTCTTCCTACGCAGCCGTTGGGGGTCGTATCAACTCATCTTT CALGELFLRSRWGSYQLIF
. TRDJ1 . TRDV1 14 TGTGCTCTTGGGGAACTTACGTTTATGGGTAAACTCATCTTT CALGELTFMGKLIF
TRDD3 TRDJ1 . TRDV1 25 TGTGCTCTTGGGGAACTCTTTCCGACTGGGTCTGGGGGATACGAGGTCGGTGCGTACACCGATAAACTCATCTTT CALGELFPTGSGGYEVGAYTDKLIF
. TRDJ1 . TRDV1 19 TGTGCTCTTGGGGACGGGACGCCCTTCCGTGAAGGAGCTACCGATAAACTCATCTTT CALGDGTPFREGATDKLIF
TRDD3 TRDJ1 . TRDV1 23 TGTGCTCTTGGGGGAAACCGCCAAGGTTTCTACGGCCGGGGGATACTGGGCGCCGATAAACTCATCTTT CALGGNRQGFYGRGILGADKLIF
. TRDJ1 . TRDV1 19 TGTGCTCTTGGGGAACTTATTATTCCTACTGGGGGCCGCACCGATAAACTCATCTTT CALGELIIPTGGRTDKLIF
TRDD3 TRDJ1 . TRDV1 23 TGTGCTCTTGGGGAACTCTTCCATCCCTTACTGGGGGATACCCCACGACACACCGATAAACTCATCTTT CALGELFHPLLGDTPRHTDKLIF
TRDD2 TRDJ1 few TRDV1 22 TGTGCTCTTGGGGAAGTAAGCCTTCCTACGTCTGGGGGGGCGACCTACACCGATAAACTCATCTTT CALGEVSLPTSGGATYTDKLIF
. TRDJ1 few TRDV1 23 TGTGCTCTTGGGGGATCCGAAAGGAGAGTCTTGACTGCGCACAACACGTATGCCGATAAACTCATCTTT CALGGSERRVLTAHNTYADKLIF
TRDD3 TRDJ1 . TRDV1 19 TGTGCTCTTGGGGAACGAGTATCCCTGGGGGGATGGTACACCGATAAACTCATCTTT CALGERVSLGGWYTDKLIF
. TRDJ1 . TRDV1 19 TGTGCTCTTGGGGAACAGAGCTTCTCTCAACTGGCGTACACCGATAAACTCATCTTT CALGEQSFSQLAYTDKLIF
. TRDJ1 . TRDV1 17 TGTGCTCTTGGGGAACGATTTTCCCCCGGGTACACCGATAAACTCATCTTT CALGERFSPGYTDKLIF
TRDD3 TRDJ1 . TRDV1 26 TGTGCTCTTGGGGAACTAGCAGGGCCTCCCCGGTACTGGGGGATACGAGCGGTAGGTCGCACCGATAAACTCATCTTT CALGELAGPPRYWGIRAVGRTDKLIF
TRDD3 TRDJ1 . TRDV2 14 TGTGCCTGTGATACTGGGGGTTACACCGATAAACTCATCTTT CACDTGGYTDKLIF
. TRDJ1 . TRDV1 20 TGTGCTCTTGGGGTACCTTCCTACTCCGGGGGATACGAGTACACCGATAAACTCATCTTT CALGVPSYSGGYEYTDKLIF
TRDD3 TRDJ3 few TRDV2 20 TGTGCCTGTGACACCGAGGAACTGGGGGACACGACTTGGGACACCCGACAGATGTTTTTC CACDTEELGDTTWDTRQMFF
. TRDJ1 . TRDV1 14 TGTGCTCTTGGGGAATGCAAATCTACCGATAAACTCATCTTT CALGECKSTDKLIF
TRDD3 TRDJ1 many TRDV2 14 TGTGCCTGTGACGACTGGGGACATTATGATAAACTCATCTTT CACDDWGHYDKLIF
. TRDJ1 few TRDV1 17 TGTGCTCTTGGGGAGCTCTCCCGCAGCGCAAACACCGATAAACTCATCTTT CALGELSRSANTDKLIF
. TRDJ1 . TRDV1 23 TGTGCTCTTGGGGGCCACTTTGGCCTTCCTATTAACTGGGGGACACTGTACACCGATAAACTCATCTTT CALGGHFGLPINWGTLYTDKLIF
. TRDJ1 . TRDV1 16 TGTGCTCTTGGGGAAAAAGAGGAGACGTACACCGATAAACTCATCTTT CALGEKEETYTDKLIF
. TRDJ1 few TRDV1 16 TGTGCTCTTGGGAACGGATCCTTCTTTTCTCAGGCTAAACTCATCTTT CALGNGSFFSQAKLIF
TRDD3 TRDJ1 . TRDV1 18 TGTGCTCTTGGGGAAGATTTAACTGGGGATATGTGCACCGATAAACTCATCTTT CALGEDLTGDMCTDKLIF
TRDD3 TRDJ1 . TRDV1 24 TGTGCTCTTGGGGAATTTCTTCCACCACCCCGTACTGGGGGATACGCTTCGAGGACCGATAAACTCATCTTT CALGEFLPPPRTGGYASRTDKLIF
. TRDJ1 . TRDV1 18 TGTGCTCTTGGGGAACTCGGCCCTACTCGGGCTTACACCGATAAACTCATCTTT CALGELGPTRAYTDKLIF
. TRDJ1 . TRDV1 17 TGTGCTCTTGGGGGCGGCCTTCCTGGGGGCCGCACCGATAAACTCATCTTT CALGGGLPGGRTDKLIF
. TRDJ1 . TRDV1 19 TGTGCTCTTGGGGAACCAAGAGAAGAAGTCCTCGGGTACACCGATAAACTCATCTTT CALGEPREEVLGYTDKLIF